These 27 T cell receptor beta chains came from one sample sequenced in a study of long-term antiretroviral therapy in people with HIV (dated by TCRdb to 2021 to 2024). The immunoSEQ hsTCRB v3.0 assay was used at survey level resolution to sequence the TRB variable region. This is the immuneACCESS table as TCRdb keeps it, with only in-frame sequences that have V and J called. A part of the clones is gone; compared with another copy, unresolved V genes explain less than half, and the rest is unexplained. This sample has 20,000 to 25,000 clones in its table, and roughly 85% of those were observed once. The ten largest clones add up to about 9.1% of the sample. Here the sequenced sample was unsorted PBMCs, taken 1.2 years after starting antiretroviral therapy. The receptors were sampled from a woman in her thirties or forties with HIV.

The V gene is TRBV7-9, the J gene TRBJ2-3, with TRBD1 matching over 9 bases. The CDR3 extends over 14 amino acids. V was clipped by 5 bases and J by 5 bases; unmatched bases: 5. CDR1 SEHNR and CDR2 FQNEAQ come from the germline V gene (reference sequence). In DNA, the CDR3 is TGTGCCAGCAGCCTACAGGGGGCCCGAGATACGCAGTATTTT. This codes for CASSLQGARDTQYF. Supplemented by reference TRBV7-9 and TRBJ2-3, the full variable domain reads DTGVSQNPRHKITKRGQNVTFRCDPISEHNRLYWYRQTLGQGPEFLTYFQNEAQLEKSRLLSDRFSAERPKGSFSTLEIQRTEQGDSAMYLCASSLQGARDTQYFGPGTRLTVL.

The chain employs TRBV5-5 and TRBJ2-7, with TRBD1 identical over 8 bases. The CDR3 sequence is 16 residues long. V lost 3 bases to trimming and J lost 5 bases; unmatched junction nucleotides: 13. Germline CDR1 is SGHKS and CDR2 is YYEKEE (reference sequence). The CDR3 nucleotides read TGTGCCAGCAGCTCCCAGGGGGCCAGGGCCACCGACGAGCAGTACTTC. Translated: CASSSQGARATDEQYF.

This chain uses TRBV6-1 with TRBJ2-7, with D perhaps matching TRBD1 or TRBD2 (5 bases each). The CDR3 runs 14 residues. Trimming removed 2 bases from V and 2 bases from J, with 10 bases in between. The germline gives CDR1 MNHNS, CDR2 SASEGT. In nucleotides, the CDR3 is TGTGCCAGCAGTGAATTGGGACCTCCCTACGAGCAGTACTTC. It yields the protein CASSELGPPYEQYF.

The chain joins TRBV29-1 to TRBJ2-2, with no clear D. With 5 bases removed from V and 1 base from J, the gap between germline ends came to 5 bases. The length of the CDR3 is 12 residues. Germline V gene sequence: CDR1 SQVTM, CDR2 ANQGSEA. The CDR3 loop reads CSVIWNTGELFF. The CDR3 DNA follows: TGCAGCGTTATATGGAACACCGGGGAGCTGTTTTTT.

This clone was seen only a few times. This sequence joins TRBV28 and TRBJ1-2; tentatively, D is TRBD1 (5 bases). V lost 2 bases, J lost 4 bases, and 8 bases lay in between. The CDR3 has 13 residues. CDR1 is MDHEN, CDR2 SYDVKM, per germline. For the CDR3, the DNA is TGTGCCAGCAGTTTAGACAGAAGCTATGGCTACACCTTC. This codes for CASSLDRSYGYTF.

This chain joins TRBV30 and TRBJ1-1; D is possibly TRBD1 (5 bases). The CDR3 is 16 residues long. V was trimmed by 2 bases and J by 0 bases, leaving 16 bases between them. Germline V gene lookup returns CDR1 GTSNPN and CDR2 SVGIG (reference sequence). DNA of the CDR3: TGTGCCTGGAGTCCCTTTGGGGCCGCTATGAACACTGAAGCTTTCTTT. Translation gives CAWSPFGAAMNTEAFF.

The chain uses TRBV7-2 and TRBJ1-1, with D possibly TRBD1 on 5 matching bases. Per the germline V gene, CDR1 is SGHTA and CDR2 is FQGNSA. The CDR3 covers 14 residues. V lost 7 bases and J 3 bases, leaving 15 bases between the germline ends. CDR3 region: CASKGQAVDTEAFF. The DNA for the CDR3 is TGTGCCAGCAAGGGGCAGGCGGTGGACACTGAAGCTTTCTTT.

The chain employs TRBV7-9 and TRBJ2-7; TRBD2 aligns across 9 bases. Germline V CDR1 and CDR2: SEHNR, FQNEAQ (reference sequence). V lost 3 bases, J lost 4 bases, and 7 bases stayed unmatched. This CDR3 spans 15 amino acids. CDR3 in amino acids: CASSLASGNPYEQYF. CDR3 DNA: TGTGCCAGCAGCTTGGCTAGCGGGAATCCGTACGAGCAGTACTTC.

The V gene is TRBV7-9, the J gene TRBJ2-2, with TRBD1 matching over 8 bases. Germline values: CDR1 SEHNR, CDR2 FQNEAQ (reference sequence). J gave up 3 bases and V 6 bases, and 6 bases lay outside the gene matches. The CDR3 covers 15 residues. CDR3 loop: CASRPGTGHTGELFF. CDR3 nucleotides: TGTGCCAGCAGGCCCGGGACAGGACACACCGGGGAGCTGTTTTTT.

The chain links TRBV2 to TRBJ2-4, with TRBD1 matching over 8 bases. The CDR3 spans 18 residues. V trimming: 2 bases; J trimming: 0 bases; junction bases outside the gene matches: 9. The germline CDR1 and CDR2 sequences are SNHLY and FYNNEI. This chain's CDR3 is CASSESRTGKLAKNIQYF. CDR3 sequence (DNA): TGTGCCAGCAGTGAATCCCGGACAGGGAAGTTAGCCAAAAACATTCAGTACTTC.

V is TRBV7-9 and J is TRBJ2-4; the D is unclear. Germline CDR1 and CDR2: SEHNR and FQNEAQ (reference sequence). V was trimmed by 5 bases and J by 8 bases, leaving 13 bases between them. The CDR3 is 13 residues long. The CDR3, as DNA: TGTGCCAGCAGCCCCTTAGCTGCGCACATTCAGTACTTC. Translating it yields CASSPLAAHIQYF. The variable domain in full, with the rest retrieved from reference TRBV7-9 and TRBJ2-4, is DTGVSQNPRHKITKRGQNVTFRCDPISEHNRLYWYRQTLGQGPEFLTYFQNEAQLEKSRLLSDRFSAERPKGSFSTLEIQRTEQGDSAMYLCASSPLAAHIQYFGAGTRLSVL.

The chain links TRBV9 to TRBJ1-1; D possibly corresponds to TRBD1 (5 bases). The germline V and J ends were trimmed by 8 bases and 0 bases, with 8 bases remaining between them. This CDR3 is built from 12 residues. Germline assignment: CDR1 SGDLS and CDR2 YYNGEE. CDR3 bases: TGTGCCAGTCGGGGGTTGAACACTGAAGCTTTCTTT. It encodes CASRGLNTEAFF.

This clone was found once. J is TRBJ1-6 and V is TRBV6-5; D is uncertain. V was cut by 2 bases and J by 7 bases, with 9 bases left in between. This CDR3 is 14 amino acids long. Per germline, CDR1 MNHEY and CDR2 SVGAGI. As DNA, the CDR3 is TGTGCCAGCAGTTACAGGGTAATCAATTCACCCCTCCACTTT. This gives the protein CASSYRVINSPLHF.

This chain uses TRBV18 with TRBJ2-1, with 8 bases identical to TRBD2. The CDR3 spans 15 residues. The V and J ends lost 2 bases and 2 bases, in that order; junction bases with no gene match: 2. Germline CDR1 is KGHSH and CDR2 is LQKENI. CDR3 nucleotides: TGTGCCAGCTCACCAAATAGCGGGACCTACAATGAGCAGTTCTTC. Protein sequence: CASSPNSGTYNEQFF.

Only a few counts were recorded for this clone. The chain uses TRBV11-2 and TRBJ1-2, with TRBD1 matching 9 bases. The trim removed 5 bases at V and 7 bases at J, leaving 5 bases unmatched. The length of the CDR3 is 13 residues. Germline CDR1 is SGHAT and CDR2 is FQNNGV. CDR3 loop: CASSIGTGSGYTF. CDR3 coding DNA: TGTGCCAGCAGCATAGGGACAGGGTCTGGCTACACCTTC.

V gene TRBV9 combines with J gene TRBJ1-3; the D is unclear. V was shortened by 5 bases and J by 0 bases, with 12 bases between the two germline ends. CDR1 is SGDLS, CDR2 YYNGEE, per germline. The CDR3 consists of 15 residues. The CDR3 nucleotides read TGTGCCAGCAGTAATGACGGCCGCTCTGGAAACACCATATATTTT. Its translation is CASSNDGRSGNTIYF.

The CDR3 reads CASSQVRFGTGELFF. CDR3 in DNA: TGCGCCAGCAGCCAAGTCAGGTTTGGGACCGGGGAGCTGTTTTTT. The chain has TRBV4-1 and TRBJ2-2; D uncertain. CDR3 length: 15 amino acids. The ends were cut back, 1 base at V and 5 bases at J, with 11 bases in the middle. Germline V gives CDR1 MGHRA, CDR2 YSYEKL.

This chain uses TRBV30 with TRBJ2-1, with 11 bases identical to TRBD1. There are 14 residues in the CDR3. With 1 base clipped from V and 7 bases from J, the junction kept 3 bases outside the gene matches. Germline V gene data show CDR1 as GTSNPN and CDR2 as SVGIG (reference sequence). For the CDR3, the DNA is TGTGCCTGGAGTGGAGGACAGGGGGCAAATGAGCAGTTCTTC. Translated: CAWSGGQGANEQFF.

The chain couples TRBV7-9 to TRBJ2-5; TRBD1 matches 12 bases. After removal of 1 base from V and 2 bases from J, the junction contained 5 bases not matched to a gene. Germline-derived CDR1 and CDR2 are SEHNR and FQNEAQ (reference sequence). The CDR3 covers 17 residues. In DNA, the CDR3 is TGTGCCAGCAGCTTAGGCGGGACAGGGGGCCCTCAAGAGACCCAGTACTTC. Protein sequence: CASSLGGTGGPQETQYF.

This chain connects TRBV7-2 to TRBJ2-5, with 8 bases that match TRBD2. CDR3 length: 14 amino acids. V gave up 6 bases and J gave up 1 base; unmatched junction bases: 4. Germline lookup yields CDR1 SGHTA and CDR2 FQGNSA. The CDR3 reads CASSTGGAQETQYF. The CDR3 DNA sequence: TGTGCCAGCAGTACCGGGGGGGCCCAAGAGACCCAGTACTTC.

The CDR3 is CASRLGGGPKTQYF. CDR3 bases: TGTGCCAGCAGACTGGGGGGCGGCCCCAAGACCCAGTACTTC. V usage is TRBV6-5 and J usage is TRBJ2-5; possibly TRBD1 or TRBD2 for D (6 bases each). Germline CDR1 is MNHEY and CDR2 is SVGAGI. There are 14 residues in the CDR3. Trimming removed 6 bases at V and 6 bases at J, with 17 bases between.

V and J are TRBV18 and TRBJ2-1; D might be TRBD2 (6 bases). The CDR3 covers 14 residues. The germline CDR1 and CDR2 sequences are KGHSH and LQKENI. V dropped 1 base and J dropped 5 bases, with 9 bases sitting between them. The DNA for the CDR3 is TGTGCCAGCTCACCACAGGCGGGAAACAATGAGCAGTTCTTC. Translating gives CASSPQAGNNEQFF.

This clone occurred once. The chain employs TRBV27 and TRBJ2-1; D is uncertain. CDR3 length: 13 amino acids. Per germline, CDR1 MNHEY and CDR2 SMNVEV (reference sequence). V was pared by 2 bases and J by 6 bases, with 8 bases between. As DNA, the CDR3 is TGTGCCAGCAGTTTACTGGCGGCCAATGAGCAGTTCTTC. Its protein is CASSLLAANEQFF.

The chain joins TRBV30 to TRBJ1-2, with D tentatively TRBD1 (5 bases). This CDR3 is 13 amino acids long. CDR1 and CDR2 from the germline V gene are GTSNPN and SVGIG (reference sequence). Trimming pared 1 base from V and 6 bases from J, leaving 12 bases between. CDR3 region: CAWSAGRFDGYTF. The CDR3 region has the DNA TGTGCCTGGAGTGCGGGACGATTTGATGGCTACACCTTC. Supplemented by reference TRBV30 and TRBJ1-2, the full variable domain reads SQTIHQWPATLVQPVGSPLSLECTVEGTSNPNLYWYRQAAGRGLQLLFYSVGIGQISSEVPQNLSASRPQDRQFILSSKKLLLSDSGFYLCAWSAGRFDGYTFGSGTRLTVV.

This clone was detected a few times. J is TRBJ1-2 and V is TRBV7-6; 9 bases map to TRBD1. Germline V gene data show CDR1 as SGHVS and CDR2 as FNYEAQ. The CDR3 totals 17 residues. V trimming: 2 bases; J trimming: 1 base; junction bases outside the gene matches: 8. The CDR3 spells CASSLFTGGSLNYGYTF. The CDR3 DNA reads TGTGCCAGCAGCTTATTCACAGGGGGCTCACTTAACTATGGCTACACCTTC.

The chain couples TRBV4-2 to TRBJ2-7, with a tentative D call TRBD2 (6 bases). Germline loops: CDR1 LGHNA, CDR2 YNFKEQ. The CDR3 contains 13 residues. V was shortened by 1 base and J by 3 bases, with 7 bases between the two germline ends. CDR3 in DNA: TGTGCCAGCAGCCAAGGTAGCGGCTACGAGCAGTACTTC. It yields the protein CASSQGSGYEQYF.

This chain connects TRBV6-4 to TRBJ2-2, with 7 nucleotides matching TRBD2. CDR3 size: 15 residues. Per the germline V gene, CDR1 is MRHNA and CDR2 is SNTAGT. With 2 bases clipped from V and 5 bases from J, the junction kept 5 bases outside the gene matches. The DNA of the CDR3 is TGTGCCAGCAGTGACGTAGCGGGTTTTACCGGGGAGCTGTTTTTT. Amino acids: CASSDVAGFTGELFF.